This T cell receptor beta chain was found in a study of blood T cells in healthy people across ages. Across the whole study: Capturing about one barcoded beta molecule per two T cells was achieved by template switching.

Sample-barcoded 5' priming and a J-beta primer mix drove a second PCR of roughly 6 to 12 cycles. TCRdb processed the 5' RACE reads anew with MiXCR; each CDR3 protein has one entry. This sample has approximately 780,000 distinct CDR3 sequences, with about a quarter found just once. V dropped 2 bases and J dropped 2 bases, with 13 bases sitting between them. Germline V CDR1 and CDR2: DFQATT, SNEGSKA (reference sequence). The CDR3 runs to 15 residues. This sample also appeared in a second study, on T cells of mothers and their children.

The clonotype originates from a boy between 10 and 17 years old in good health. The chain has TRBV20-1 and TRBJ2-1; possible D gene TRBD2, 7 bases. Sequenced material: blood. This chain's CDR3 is CSARPRGDTYNEQFF. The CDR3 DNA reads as TGCAGTGCTAGACCCCGGGGGGACACCTACAATGAGCAGTTCTTC.